This TCR beta chain was observed in a study of shared clonotypes between healthy human individuals. Study-level background: Those who served as donors were a couple of women and three men between the ages of 18 and 49. The study's findings and limits: Among donors, clonotype sharing was expected to be affected by sequencing depth. Researchers sampled blood only, noting tissue repertoires likely differ.

This CDR3 is 18 amino acids long. The junction had 12 bases not matched to a gene; V was cut back by 5 bases and J by 0 bases. In germline, CDR1 is SGHTA, CDR2 FQGTGA. Each of the donors was a healthy adult who was HIV-negative and had not had a recent acute infection or vaccination. Repertoires were generated with immunoSEQ multiplex PCR, while TCRdb's copy carries only in-frame clones and drops some. Of about 500,000 clones listed, more than 70% are singletons. In its sample, this clone was seen many times. The antigen is undetermined. The sequencing input was PBMCs. The source of this sequence is a woman aged 40 to 50 in good health. Some clones in this sample may be carry-over from other donors' samples. The chain carries TRBV7-3 and TRBJ2-3; 9 nucleotides line up with TRBD1. CDR3 residues: CASSTPLGTGTSTDTQYF. In DNA form, the CDR3 reads TGTGCCAGCAGCACCCCCCTAGGGACAGGGACTAGCACAGATACGCAGTATTTT. Combining the CDR3 with reference TRBV7-3 and TRBJ2-3 gives the whole variable domain GAGVSQTPSNKVTEKGKYVELRCDPISGHTALYWYRQSLGQGPEFLIYFQGTGAADDSGLPNDRFFAVRPEGSVSTLKIQRTERGDSAVYLCASSTPLGTGTSTDTQYFGPGTRLTVL.